The rows below give T cell receptor beta chains drawn from one sample of a study of cytotoxic CD8 clonotypes in ibrutinib-treated CLL. The protocol was immunoSEQ multiplex PCR, while the TCRdb copy is restricted to in-frame clones and leaves out a portion. The table includes around 250,000 clones, less than 75% detected once. Sequences were derived from PBMCs, sampled after 24 months of ibrutinib treatment. These TCRs come from a human donor with chronic lymphocytic leukemia. The CDR3 runs from the conserved cysteine through the conserved F or W. A D gene is named only where the DNA matches it firmly. Size values are once, few and many counts, or a class for expanded clones, and some rows have none.

v_gene,d_gene,j_gene,abundance,CDR3aa,CDR3nt
TRBV28,TRBD2,TRBJ2-7,-,CASRSGSWYF,TGTGCCAGCAGGAGCGGGAGCTGGTACTTC
TRBV2,-,TRBJ2-7,-,CASSAPGPLRYEQYF,TGTGCCAGCAGTGCACCGGGACCCTTGAGATACGAGCAGTACTTC
TRBV7-3,TRBD2,TRBJ2-3,-,CASSLNPLAGTDTQYF,TGTGCCAGCAGCTTAAACCCACTAGCGGGCACAGATACGCAGTATTTT
TRBV6-5,-,TRBJ2-1,-,CASSYSISQGSYEQFF,TGTGCCAGCAGTTACTCGATCTCGCAGGGTTCCTATGAGCAGTTCTTC
TRBV30,TRBD2,TRBJ2-2,-,CAWSKRERIGELFF,TGTGCCTGGAGTAAGCGGGAGAGAATCGGGGAGCTGTTTTTT
TRBV4-2,-,TRBJ2-7,-,CASSQTHMALVYF,TGTGCCAGCAGCCAGACCCACATGGCTCTGGTGTACTTC
TRBV10-2,TRBD2,TRBJ2-7,-,CASRLAGANEQYF,TGCGCCAGCAGGCTAGCGGGAGCCAACGAGCAGTACTTC
TRBV29-1,TRBD2,TRBJ2-3,-,CSVLGTSGRGTDTQYF,TGCAGCGTTCTGGGGACTAGCGGGAGGGGCACAGATACGCAGTATTTT
TRBV9,-,TRBJ2-2,-,CASSVVRGELFF,TGTGCCAGCAGCGTAGTTCGCGGGGAGCTGTTTTTT
TRBV29-1,-,TRBJ1-3,-,CSVVGRIGNTIYF,TGCAGCGTTGTAGGCAGGATTGGAAACACCATATATTTT
TRBV7-9,TRBD1,TRBJ1-4,-,CASSPGVGQGFGEKLFF,TGTGCCAGCAGCCCGGGGGTCGGACAGGGGTTTGGTGAAAAACTGTTTTTT
TRBV27,-,TRBJ1-3,-,CASSSSPGAAGNTIYF,TGTGCCAGCAGTTCCTCGCCCGGAGCTGCTGGAAACACCATATATTTT
TRBV30,-,TRBJ1-1,-,CAWSPTGNTEAFF,TGTGCCTGGAGTCCGACAGGGAACACTGAAGCTTTCTTT
TRBV5-6,-,TRBJ2-5,-,CASSPLTFRGETQYF,TGTGCCAGCAGCCCACTCACCTTCCGAGGGGAGACCCAGTACTTC
TRBV5-1,-,TRBJ2-1,-,CASSFSGYEQFF,TGCGCCAGCAGTTTTAGCGGCTATGAGCAGTTCTTC
TRBV5-1,TRBD2,TRBJ2-5,-,CASSTELAGGGETQYF,TGCGCCAGCAGCACCGAACTAGCGGGAGGTGGGGAGACCCAGTACTTC
TRBV7-9,-,TRBJ2-2,-,CASSLGSQAVGIGGELFF,TGTGCCAGCAGCTTAGGTTCGCAAGCAGTGGGGATAGGCGGGGAGCTGTTTTTT
TRBV7-3,-,TRBJ2-1,-,CASSSNPRSHPEKFF,TGTGCCAGCAGCTCCAACCCTAGGTCCCACCCCGAGAAGTTCTTC
TRBV5-1,TRBD1,TRBJ2-7,-,CASSTGQGSDEQYF,TGCGCCAGCAGCACCGGACAGGGGAGCGACGAGCAGTACTTC
TRBV19,-,TRBJ2-2,-,CASREGGYINTGELFF,TGTGCCAGTAGAGAGGGAGGATATATCAACACCGGGGAGCTGTTTTTT
TRBV2,-,TRBJ1-5,-,CASSEAPSGQPQHF,TGTGCCAGCAGTGAAGCGCCGTCCGGTCAGCCCCAGCATTTT
TRBV4-2,-,TRBJ1-5,few,CASSQKGGPNQPQHF,TGTGCCAGCAGCCAGAAGGGGGGTCCGAATCAGCCCCAGCATTTT
TRBV6-6,TRBD1,TRBJ1-2,-,CASSLSDRAWYGYTF,TGTGCCAGCAGTTTGTCGGACAGGGCTTGGTATGGCTACACCTTC
TRBV27,-,TRBJ1-5,-,CASSLEGGINQPQHF,TGTGCCAGCAGTTTAGAGGGAGGGATTAACCAGCCCCAGCATTTT
TRBV11-2,TRBD2,TRBJ2-3,-,CASSFAGGEDTQYF,TGTGCCAGCAGCTTTGCGGGAGGAGAAGATACGCAGTATTTT
TRBV18,-,TRBJ2-1,-,CASSPRGPSYNEQFF,TGTGCCAGCTCACCCAGGGGTCCCTCCTACAATGAGCAGTTCTTC
TRBV12-1,-,TRBJ2-1,-,CASSFARSGNSYNEQFF,TGTGCCAGCAGCTTTGCGCGTAGCGGAAACTCCTACAATGAGCAGTTCTTC
TRBV5-4,-,TRBJ2-6,once,CASSGLNSGANVLTF,TGTGCCAGCAGCGGGCTGAACTCTGGGGCCAACGTCCTGACTTTC
TRBV19,-,TRBJ1-1,-,CASSIWGTEAFF,TGTGCCAGTAGTATTTGGGGAACTGAAGCTTTCTTT
TRBV6-5,-,TRBJ2-6,-,CASSYEAVLGANVLTF,TGTGCCAGCAGTTACGAGGCGGTCCTCGGGGCCAACGTCCTGACTTTC
TRBV7-2,TRBD2,TRBJ2-7,-,CASSLLYGRAYEQYF,TGTGCCAGCAGCTTATTGTACGGGAGGGCCTACGAGCAGTACTTC
TRBV5-1,-,TRBJ1-4,-,CASSVQGDEKLFF,TGCGCCAGCAGCGTACAGGGCGATGAAAAACTGTTTTTT
TRBV27,-,TRBJ1-2,-,CASSLNGMIYGYTF,TGTGCCAGCAGTCTTAACGGAATGATCTATGGCTACACCTTC
TRBV29-1,TRBD2,TRBJ2-3,once,CSVAGTSGRATTDTQYF,TGCAGCGTAGCCGGGACTAGCGGTAGAGCTACCACAGATACGCAGTATTTT
TRBV6-4,TRBD2,TRBJ2-3,-,CATSTSGYTDTQYF,TGTGCCACCTCGACTAGCGGGTACACAGATACGCAGTATTTT
TRBV6-5,-,TRBJ2-7,-,CASSYDGTPSEQYF,TGTGCCAGCAGTTACGACGGGACCCCGAGCGAGCAGTACTTC
TRBV6-6,-,TRBJ1-2,-,CASTGNYGYTF,TGTGCCAGCACGGGGAACTATGGCTACACCTTC
TRBV6-5,TRBD2,TRBJ2-7,-,CASSYSIAGDEQYF,TGTGCCAGCAGTTACTCGATAGCGGGGGACGAGCAGTACTTC
TRBV4-3,TRBD2,TRBJ2-7,once,CASSPGTSGGTYEQYF,TGCGCCAGCAGCCCAGGGACTAGCGGGGGTACCTACGAGCAGTACTTC
TRBV19,-,TRBJ2-2,few,CASSIQGTELFF,TGTGCCAGTAGTATCCAAGGCACGGAGCTGTTTTTT
TRBV9,-,TRBJ2-3,-,CASSGGGRTTDTQYF,TGTGCCAGCAGCGGAGGGGGTCGGACCACAGATACGCAGTATTTT
TRBV18,-,TRBJ1-1,-,CASSPTTLNTEAFF,TGTGCCAGCTCACCTACCACATTGAACACTGAAGCTTTCTTT
TRBV28,-,TRBJ1-5,few,CASSLVSDQPQHF,TGTGCCAGCAGTTTGGTTAGCGATCAGCCCCAGCATTTT
TRBV18,-,TRBJ2-3,once,CASSPPGTDTQYF,TGTGCCAGCTCACCCCCCGGCACAGATACGCAGTATTTT
TRBV5-1,-,TRBJ2-5,-,CASSLAGLGRGGETQYF,TGCGCCAGCAGCTTGGCCGGTTTGGGCAGGGGAGGGGAGACCCAGTACTTC
TRBV25-1,-,TRBJ1-5,-,CASSEFWGNQPQHF,TGTGCCAGCAGTGAATTTTGGGGCAATCAGCCCCAGCATTTT
TRBV20-1,-,TRBJ2-1,-,CSARETLQFF,TGCAGTGCTAGAGAAACCTTGCAGTTCTTC
TRBV29-1,TRBD2,TRBJ2-1,-,CSVEGAAGEIYNEQFF,TGCAGCGTTGAAGGCGCCGCGGGAGAGATCTACAATGAGCAGTTCTTC
TRBV28,TRBD2,TRBJ2-7,-,CASTGTSGTTPTYEQYF,TGTGCCAGCACCGGGACTAGCGGCACCACGCCAACCTACGAGCAGTACTTC
TRBV6-1,-,TRBJ2-1,-,CASLLETVYNEQFF,TGTGCCAGTCTACTAGAGACGGTTTACAATGAGCAGTTCTTC
TRBV5-8,-,TRBJ1-5,-,CASSFGPTTDQPQHF,TGTGCCAGCAGCTTCGGTCCAACTACCGATCAGCCCCAGCATTTT
TRBV27,TRBD2,TRBJ2-3,few,CASTASSGNTDTQYF,TGTGCCAGCACCGCCTCGAGCGGGAACACAGATACGCAGTATTTT
TRBV2,-,TRBJ2-7,few,CASGSSVGGTRYEQYF,TGTGCCAGCGGAAGCAGCGTGGGGGGGACACGCTACGAGCAGTACTTC
TRBV27,TRBD2,TRBJ2-2,-,CASSTGGSTGELFF,TGTGCCAGCTCGACCGGGGGGAGCACCGGGGAGCTGTTTTTT
TRBV27,-,TRBJ2-1,-,CASRGWVTGNLYNEQFF,TGTGCCAGCCGGGGGTGGGTAACAGGGAACTTATACAATGAGCAGTTCTTC